The present T cell receptor beta chain was sequenced within a study of PD-L1 blockade in urothelial cancer. Each patient's cancer was a locally advanced or metastatic urothelial carcinoma. Clones were read by immunoSEQ multiplex PCR, and TCRdb kept only the in-frame ones, dropping some. The table includes more than 85,000 clones, approximately 91% detected once. CDR3 size: 17 residues. Germline trimming cut 6 bases from V and 4 bases from J; bases unmatched to any gene: 16. Germline V lookup: CDR1 SNHLY, CDR2 FYNNEI. This TCR came from a woman of 80 years or more with urothelial cancer. This rearrangement joins TRBV2 to TRBJ2-5; TRBD2 aligns across 8 bases. Sample: PBMCs, taken around atezolizumab (anti-PD-L1) treatment. CDR3 region: CASRGDAGGSRGETQYF. The CDR3 DNA sequence: TGTGCCAGCAGGGGAGATGCGGGGGGTAGTAGGGGAGAGACCCAGTACTTC.